The rows below give T cell receptor beta chains drawn from one sample of a study of T cells in Graves' hyperthyroidism and ophthalmopathy. TCRdb re-derived calls from the multiplex PCR reads in MiXCR, one entry per CDR3 protein. The table shows 350,000 or so distinct CDR3 sequences, with around 18% occurring only once. Sequencing was performed on blood. The receptor set was obtained from a woman aged 35 to 49 with Graves' ophthalmopathy. Each CDR3 is given with its conserved first and last residue. The D gene is left open where the match is weak. Clone sizes are given selectively: once, few, many, or a class where the clone is expanded.

v_call	clone_size	d_call	j_call	cdr3_length	cdr3_aa	cdr3_nt
TRBV6-5	many	-	TRBJ1-1	13	CASTEEGHSEAFF	TGTGCCAGCACCGAGGAGGGACACTCTGAAGCTTTCTTT
TRBV20-1	many	TRBD1	TRBJ1-1	12	CSAIQGWTEAFF	TGCAGTGCTATACAGGGGTGGACTGAAGCTTTCTTT
TRBV3-1	many	TRBD2	TRBJ2-2	19	CASSQSGLAAFPNTGELFF	TGTGCCAGCAGCCAATCCGGACTAGCGGCCTTCCCGAACACCGGGGAGCTGTTTTTT
TRBV6-2/TRBV6-3	many	-	TRBJ2-7	13	CASSYFGVYEQYF	TGTGCCAGCAGTTACTTCGGGGTTTACGAGCAGTACTTC
TRBV30	many	-	TRBJ2-5	14	CAWNLRVRQETQYF	TGTGCCTGGAATCTGAGGGTTCGGCAAGAGACCCAGTACTTC
TRBV30	many	-	TRBJ1-5	14	CAWSVHGGRQPQHF	TGTGCCTGGAGTGTACATGGGGGAAGGCAGCCCCAGCATTTT
TRBV12-3/TRBV12-4	many	-	TRBJ2-5	11	CASSSKETQYF	TGTGCCAGCAGTTCCAAAGAGACCCAGTACTTC
TRBV12-3/TRBV12-4	many	-	TRBJ2-7	13	CASSTRGSYEQYF	TGTGCCAGCAGCACTCGGGGGTCCTACGAGCAGTACTTC
TRBV7-2	many	TRBD2	TRBJ2-1	18	CASSLGLAGGPSYNEQFF	TGTGCCAGCAGCCTGGGACTAGCGGGAGGCCCCTCCTACAATGAGCAGTTCTTC
TRBV7-9	many	-	TRBJ1-3	14	CASSSSGSGNTIYF	TGTGCCAGCAGCTCCTCAGGGTCTGGAAACACCATATATTTT
TRBV6-2/TRBV6-3	many	TRBD2	TRBJ2-2	16	CASSPGLAGDIGELFF	TGTGCCAGCAGTCCCGGACTAGCGGGAGACATCGGGGAGCTGTTTTTT
TRBV28	-	-	TRBJ1-5	14	CASSPLEVGQPQHF	TGTGCCAGCAGTCCCCTCGAGGTTGGTCAGCCCCAGCATTTT
TRBV20-1	many	-	TRBJ1-1	13	CSARRDWGAEAFF	TGCAGTGCTAGGCGCGACTGGGGAGCTGAAGCTTTCTTT
TRBV27	many	-	TRBJ1-1	11	CASIAYTEAFF	TGTGCCAGCATTGCCTACACTGAAGCTTTCTTT
TRBV4-3	many	-	TRBJ2-5	13	CASSQGAAGTQYF	TGCGCCAGCAGCCAAGGGGCGGCGGGGACCCAGTACTTC
TRBV7-9	many	TRBD1	TRBJ1-2	14	CASSYEGQSYGYTF	TGTGCCAGCAGCTACGAGGGACAGTCTTATGGCTACACCTTC
TRBV19	many	-	TRBJ2-4	13	CASSTASKNIQYF	TGTGCCAGTAGTACCGCCTCCAAAAACATTCAGTACTTC
TRBV7-2	many	TRBD2	TRBJ2-7	14	CASSHGGRAEEQYF	TGTGCCAGCAGCCATGGGGGGAGGGCCGAAGAGCAGTACTTC
TRBV28	many	-	TRBJ1-1	13	CASKPWVNTEAFF	TGTGCCAGCAAGCCATGGGTGAACACTGAAGCTTTCTTT
TRBV19	many	-	TRBJ1-1	15	CASSIGDNSRTEAFF	TGTGCCAGTAGTATAGGGGACAACAGTAGGACTGAAGCTTTCTTT
TRBV28	-	TRBD2	TRBJ2-7	16	CVSSSSSGRILYEQYF	TGTGTCAGCAGTTCGTCCAGCGGGAGGATTCTCTACGAGCAGTACTTC